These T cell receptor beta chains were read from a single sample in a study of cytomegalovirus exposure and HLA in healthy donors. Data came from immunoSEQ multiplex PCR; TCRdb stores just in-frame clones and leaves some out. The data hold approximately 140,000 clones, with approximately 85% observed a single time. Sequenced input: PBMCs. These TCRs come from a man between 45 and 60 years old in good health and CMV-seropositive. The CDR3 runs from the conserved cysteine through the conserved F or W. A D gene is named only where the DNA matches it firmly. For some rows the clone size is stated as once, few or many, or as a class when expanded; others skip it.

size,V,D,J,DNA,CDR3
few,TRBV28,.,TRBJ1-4,TGTGCCAGCACTTTGGGCCAGTTTTACGAAAAACTGTTTTTT,CASTLGQFYEKLFF
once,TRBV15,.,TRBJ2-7,TGTGCCACCAGCCGCGGCCCCTACGAGCAGTACTTC,CATSRGPYEQYF
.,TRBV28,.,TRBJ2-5,TGTGCCAGCAGCCTTACGAGCCTTCAAGAGACCCAGTACTTC,CASSLTSLQETQYF
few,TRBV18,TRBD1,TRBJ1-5,TGTGCCAGCTCCCTCAAGGGACAGGGCAATAGCAATCAGCCCCAGCATTTT,CASSLKGQGNSNQPQHF
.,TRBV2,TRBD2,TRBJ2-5,TGTGCCAGCAGCGCGACTAGCGGGAGTGGAGAGACCCAGTACTTC,CASSATSGSGETQYF
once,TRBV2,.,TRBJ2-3,TGTGCCAGCACGAGGGGGAGATTCGCAGATACGCAGTATTTT,CASTRGRFADTQYF
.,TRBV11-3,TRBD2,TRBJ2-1,TGTGCCAGCAGTCCCGGGACTAACTCCTACAATGAGCAGTTCTTC,CASSPGTNSYNEQFF
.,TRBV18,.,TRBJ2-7,TGTGCCAGCTCACCCAGCTATAGCTCCTACGAGCAGTACTTC,CASSPSYSSYEQYF
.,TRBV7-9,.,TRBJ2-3,TGTGCCAGCAGCTTAGTCGCGGGCCCAGATACGCAGTATTTT,CASSLVAGPDTQYF
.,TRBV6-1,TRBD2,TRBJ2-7,TGTGCCAGCGGAACGGGAGGCTCCTACGAGCAGTACTTC,CASGTGGSYEQYF
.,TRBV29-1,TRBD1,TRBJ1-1,TGCAGCGTGTACAGGGGGCGTGGGACTGAAGCTTTCTTT,CSVYRGRGTEAFF
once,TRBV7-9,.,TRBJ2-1,TGTGCCAGCAGCTTTAGCGGAGGCTACTACAATGAGCAGTTCTTC,CASSFSGGYYNEQFF
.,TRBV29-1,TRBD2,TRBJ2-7,TGCAGCGTTGAAGAAGCTAGCGGAAACTCCTACGAGCAGTACTTC,CSVEEASGNSYEQYF
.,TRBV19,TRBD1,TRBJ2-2,TGTGCCAGTAGTTCAGGACAGGGGGCGTACACCGGGGAGCTGTTTTTT,CASSSGQGAYTGELFF
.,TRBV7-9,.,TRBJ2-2,TGTGCCAGCAGTCACAGGGTTGCCGGGGAGCTGTTTTTT,CASSHRVAGELFF
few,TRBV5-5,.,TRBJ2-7,TGTGCCAGCAGCACCGCGCTATTCCCAGGGGGGTCCTACGAGCAGTACTTC,CASSTALFPGGSYEQYF
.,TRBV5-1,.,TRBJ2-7,TGCGCCAGCAGCTTGCCGGGTGCTGATCCGTACTTC,CASSLPGADPYF
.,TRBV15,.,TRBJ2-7,TGTGCCACCAGCAGAGATGGTTGGGGGGCCTACGAGCAGTACTTC,CATSRDGWGAYEQYF
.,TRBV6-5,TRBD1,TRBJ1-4,TGTGCCAGCAGTTACTCGATCTCAGGGGGTGAAAAACTGTTTTTT,CASSYSISGGEKLFF
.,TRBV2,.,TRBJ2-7,TGTGCCAGCAGTGACGGGAGCAGTTACGAGCAGTACTTC,CASSDGSSYEQYF
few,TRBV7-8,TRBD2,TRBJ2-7,TGTGCCACAGCAAGGAGGGAGGGGTCGGATGAGCAGTACTTC,CATARREGSDEQYF
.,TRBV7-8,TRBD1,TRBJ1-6,TGTGCCAGCAGCCCCGACAGGGTGTATTATAATTCACCCCTCCACTTT,CASSPDRVYYNSPLHF
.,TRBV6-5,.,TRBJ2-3,TGTGCCAGCAGCATGTGGGGGCCCGCAGATACGCAGTATTTT,CASSMWGPADTQYF
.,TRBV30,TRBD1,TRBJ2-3,TGTGCCTGCGACCTGACAGGGGCAGATACGCAGTATTTT,CACDLTGADTQYF
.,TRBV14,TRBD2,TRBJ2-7,TGTGCCAGCAGCCCGGGACTAGCGGGAGGTTACGAGCAGTACTTC,CASSPGLAGGYEQYF
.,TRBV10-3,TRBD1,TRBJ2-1,TGTGCCATCAGTGAGGCCGCTACAGGGGCAAGGAATGAGCAGTTCTTC,CAISEAATGARNEQFF
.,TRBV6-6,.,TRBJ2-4,TGTGCCAGCAGTTATCCGGGACCTGGAGGGGAAAACATTCAGTACTTC,CASSYPGPGGENIQYF
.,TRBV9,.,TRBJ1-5,TGTGCCAGCAGCGTAGCAGCGGCTCAGCCCCAGCATTTT,CASSVAAAQPQHF
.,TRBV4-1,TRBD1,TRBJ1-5,TGCGCCAGCAGCCACTCGACAGGGTCCAATCAGCCCCAGCATTTT,CASSHSTGSNQPQHF
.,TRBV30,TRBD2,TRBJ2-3,TGTGCCTGGAGGCCAGCGGGACTCCCCATCTCCAGCACAGATACGCAGTATTTT,CAWRPAGLPISSTDTQYF
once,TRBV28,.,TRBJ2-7,TGTGCCAGTCGTCGACTCTACGAGCAGTACTTC,CASRRLYEQYF
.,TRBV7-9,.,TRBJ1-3,TGTTCCAGCAGCTTAGTACAGGGACCCGGAAACACCATATATTTT,CSSSLVQGPGNTIYF
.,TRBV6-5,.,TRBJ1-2,TGTGCCAGCAGAGGGAGTACCGACAACTATGGCTACACCTTC,CASRGSTDNYGYTF
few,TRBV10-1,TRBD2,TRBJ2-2,TGCGCCAGCAGCCGGGGACTAGCGGGAGAAGCCGGGGAGCTGTTTTTT,CASSRGLAGEAGELFF
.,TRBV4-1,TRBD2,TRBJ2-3,TGCGCCAGCACCCCCCTAGCGGGAGGAGATACGCAGTATTTT,CASTPLAGGDTQYF